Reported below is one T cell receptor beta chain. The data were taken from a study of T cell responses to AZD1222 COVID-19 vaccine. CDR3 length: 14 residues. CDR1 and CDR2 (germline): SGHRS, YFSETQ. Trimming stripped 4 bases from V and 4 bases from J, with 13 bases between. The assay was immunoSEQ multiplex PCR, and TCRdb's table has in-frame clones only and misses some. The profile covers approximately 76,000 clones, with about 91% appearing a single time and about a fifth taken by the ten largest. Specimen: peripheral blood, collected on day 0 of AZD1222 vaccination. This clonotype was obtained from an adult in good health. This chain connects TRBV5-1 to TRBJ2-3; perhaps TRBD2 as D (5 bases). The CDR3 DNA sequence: TGCGCCAGCAGCCCGGTACTAGAAGCAGATACGCAGTATTTT. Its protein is CASSPVLEADTQYF.